This section outlines one TCR beta chain sequence together with its context. Its antigen remains unidentified. No much larger clone exists at a distance of one base, and base qualities are not known. The collaborating institutions used their own protocols to collect whole blood in K2EDTA tubes. Collaborator samples were shipped for TCRbeta analysis as frozen whole blood, isolated PBMCs, or DNA extracted from either sample type. The sample is drawn from a study of blood T cell repertoires in COVID-19 (dated by TCRdb to the early 2020s). Turning to the overall study: Samples from collaborators originated in the United States, Italy and Spain and spanned both the acute and convalescent phases of COVID-19. The dataset comprised deeply sampled blood TCRbeta repertoires from subjects exposed to, actively infected with, or recovered from COVID-19. The samples were drawn from the first 160 participants of the ongoing ImmuneRACE study and from roughly 1,300 subjects provided by 6 global collaborators. Sample metadata almost always included a de-identified subject ID, COVID-19 status, age in years and sex. The prospective study material was composed of cDNA or gDNA derived from T cells, B-cell-depleted T cells, or PBMCs. Where available, HLA class I and class II types were obtained from metadata supplied by the sample provider rather than from assay-based typing. A freely available public database, intended as a resource for researchers studying the immune response to SARS-CoV-2, is where the repertoires were released.

V is pruned by 0 bases and J by 0 bases, leaving 4 bases of the junction without a gene match. The CDR3 has 18 amino acids, counting the end cysteine and phenylalanine. Only the CDR3 region is kept as DNA, spanning 54 bases read in frame from base 1. Reading the germline V gene gives CDR1 KGHSH and CDR2 LQKENI. TCRbeta CDR3 regions were amplified from genomic DNA using the immunoSEQ Assay, a bias-controlled multiplex PCR. As for the authors' bioinformatics: Nucleated cell counts per sample were estimated from amplification of reference gene primers within the assay. To quantify the absolute abundance of each unique TCRbeta CDR3 rearrangement, sequence reads were collapsed and filtered. For each sample, productive Simpson clonality was calculated as the square root of Simpson's diversity index over productive rearrangements. TCRdb took this table from immuneACCESS and kept in-frame rearrangements with V and J called. Such tables lack part of the clones; where checked against another copy, unresolved V genes explain under half of the gap, and the rest is unexplained. The V and J calls and clone size were taken over from that table, and D and trimming were inferred from the DNA. The sample table contains about 150,000 clones; only one count was recorded for roughly 90% of them. 2.3% of the sample is in the top ten clones.

General findings and caveats noted by the study authors: The quantity of clinical and demographic metadata differed by source and by participant and was supplied without curation.

Sequences were obtained from peripheral blood. The sequence was collected from a human donor in a cohort sampled during active COVID-19. Rearrangement joined TRBV18 to TRBJ1-4; 10 bases in the junction line up with TRBD1. The nucleotide sequence reads as follows: TGTGCCAGCTCACCACCAGGGACAGGGGTTACAACTAATGAAAAACTGTTTTTT. It translates to CASSPPGTGVTTNEKLFF. Here the CDR3 is joined to the reference TRBV18 and TRBJ1-4 genes, and the full variable domain is: NAGVMQNPRHLVRRRGQEARLRCSPMKGHSHVYWYRQLPEEGLKFMVYLQKENIIDESGMPKERFSAEFPKEGPSILRIQQVVRGDSAAYFCASSPPGTGVTTNEKLFFGSGTQLSVL.